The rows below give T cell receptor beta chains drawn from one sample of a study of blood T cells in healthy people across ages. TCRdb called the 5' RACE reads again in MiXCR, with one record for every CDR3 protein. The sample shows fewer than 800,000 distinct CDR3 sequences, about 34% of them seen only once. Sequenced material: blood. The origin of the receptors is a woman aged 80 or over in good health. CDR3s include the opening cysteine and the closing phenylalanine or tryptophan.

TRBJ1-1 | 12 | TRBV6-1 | CASRFSSGSAFF
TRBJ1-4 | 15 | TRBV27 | CASSLWAATNEKLFF
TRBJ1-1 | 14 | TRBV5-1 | CASSRGGGYTEAFF
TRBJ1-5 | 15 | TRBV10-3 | CAISESPTGGQPQHF
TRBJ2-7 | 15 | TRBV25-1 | CASSEYLQGSFERYF
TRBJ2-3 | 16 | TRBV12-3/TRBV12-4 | CASSLGSGGTTDTQYF
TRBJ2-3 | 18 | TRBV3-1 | CASSQRRLLSSSTDTQYF
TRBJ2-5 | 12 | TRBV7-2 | CASSSTRETQYF
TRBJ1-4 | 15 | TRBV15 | CATSRDQGNNEKLFF
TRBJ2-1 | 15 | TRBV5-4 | CASRSGTGAYNEQFF
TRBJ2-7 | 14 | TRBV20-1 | CSARPGTATYEQYF
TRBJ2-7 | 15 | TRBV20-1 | CSARLTSGGAYEQYF
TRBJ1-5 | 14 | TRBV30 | CAWSPGNGNQPQHF
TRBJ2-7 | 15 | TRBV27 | CASSSERGDSYEQYF
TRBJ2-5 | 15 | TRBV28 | CASSSRLNREETQYF
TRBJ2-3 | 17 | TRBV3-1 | CASSLRRGGDPSDTQYF
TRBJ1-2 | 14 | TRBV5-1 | CASNLGGTAYGYTF
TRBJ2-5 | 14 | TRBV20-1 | CSARDRGLGKTQYF
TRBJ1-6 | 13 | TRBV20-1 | CSARQGTNSPLHF
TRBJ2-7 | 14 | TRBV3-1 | CASNLKGSSYEQYF
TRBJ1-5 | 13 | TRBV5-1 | CASSLGGGEPQHF
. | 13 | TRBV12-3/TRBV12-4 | CASSSLFHHEQYF
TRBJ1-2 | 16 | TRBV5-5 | CASSLVMGSVNYGYTF
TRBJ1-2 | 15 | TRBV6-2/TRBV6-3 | CASTPADRTNYGYTF
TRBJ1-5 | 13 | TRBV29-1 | CSVGQGAGQPQHF
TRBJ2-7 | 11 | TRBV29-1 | CGVVGGCEQYF
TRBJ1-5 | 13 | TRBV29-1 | CSVALDSNQPQHF
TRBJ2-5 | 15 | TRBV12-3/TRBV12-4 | CASTFNGQAQETQYF
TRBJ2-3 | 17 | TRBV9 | CASSVAGVAGDQDTQYF
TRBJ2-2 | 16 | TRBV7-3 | CASSLFAQANTGELFF
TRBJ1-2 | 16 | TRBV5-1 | CASSLVGRGLVYGYTF
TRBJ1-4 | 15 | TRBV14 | CASSQDLGSYEKLFF